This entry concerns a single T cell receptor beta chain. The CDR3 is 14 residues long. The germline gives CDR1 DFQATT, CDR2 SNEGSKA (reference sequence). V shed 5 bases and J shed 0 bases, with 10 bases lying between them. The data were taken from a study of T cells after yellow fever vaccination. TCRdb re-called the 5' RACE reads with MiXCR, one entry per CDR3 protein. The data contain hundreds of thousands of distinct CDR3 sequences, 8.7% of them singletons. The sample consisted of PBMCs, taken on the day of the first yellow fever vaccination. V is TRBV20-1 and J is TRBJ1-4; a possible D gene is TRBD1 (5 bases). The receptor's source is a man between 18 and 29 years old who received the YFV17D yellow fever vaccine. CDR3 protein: CSAGMTATNEKLFF. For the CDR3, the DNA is TGCAGTGCTGGGATGACAGCAACTAATGAAAAACTGTTTTTT.